This is a list of T cell receptor beta chains from one sample in a study of shared clonotypes between healthy human individuals. Clones were sequenced by immunoSEQ multiplex PCR, and TCRdb holds only the in-frame ones, with some missing. The sample has around 2,000,000 clones, about 95% seen once. The sequencing input was naive CD8+ T cells sorted from blood. Source of these receptors: a man aged 18 to 30 in good health. CDR3s include the opening cysteine and the closing phenylalanine or tryptophan. A D gene is named only where the DNA matches it firmly. Part of the rows lack a size; the others show once, few, many or a class for expanded clones.

>TRBV5-1|15|once|TRBD2|TRBJ2-3
CASSLDTAGVDTQYF
TGCGCCAGCAGCTTAGATACAGCGGGAGTAGATACGCAGTATTTT
>TRBV5-1|18|-|-|TRBJ2-1
CASSLTGGAGWVHNEQFF
TGCGCCAGCAGCTTGACCGGAGGGGCGGGATGGGTCCACAATGAGCAGTTCTTC
>TRBV6-5|16|-|TRBD2|TRBJ2-7
CASSYSQGLAGGEQYF
TGTGCCAGCAGTTACTCCCAAGGACTAGCGGGAGGCGAGCAGTACTTC
>TRBV5-4|13|-|-|TRBJ2-7
CASSFLQGHEQYF
TGTGCCAGCAGCTTCTTGCAGGGCCACGAGCAGTACTTC
>TRBV6-1|14|once|-|TRBJ1-5
CASGTTADNQPQHF
TGTGCCAGCGGGACCACAGCGGACAATCAGCCCCAGCATTTT
>TRBV5-6|15|-|-|TRBJ2-1
CASSWDTSSYNEQFF
TGTGCCAGCAGCTGGGACACTAGCTCCTACAATGAGCAGTTCTTC
>TRBV6-5|14|-|-|TRBJ2-1
CASRALGVSNEQFF
TGTGCCAGCAGAGCGTTAGGGGTGAGCAATGAGCAGTTCTTC
>TRBV19|13|-|-|TRBJ2-7
CASSIGAGTEQYF
TGTGCCAGTAGTATAGGGGCAGGGACCGAGCAGTACTTC
>TRBV11-2|13|-|-|TRBJ2-1
CASSSTGNNEQFF
TGTGCCAGCAGCTCCACAGGGAACAATGAGCAGTTCTTC
>TRBV27|15|-|-|TRBJ2-7
CASSLRGPITYEQYF
TGTGCCAGCAGTTTACGCGGGCCGATAACCTACGAGCAGTACTTC
>TRBV7-6|17|-|-|TRBJ2-5
CASSLPQDALYQETQYF
TGTGCCAGCAGCTTACCACAGGACGCCCTTTACCAAGAGACCCAGTACTTC
>TRBV27|16|-|-|TRBJ2-3
CASSPYAGASTDTQYF
TGTGCCAGCAGTCCCTATGCGGGGGCTAGCACAGATACGCAGTATTTT
>TRBV14|14|-|-|TRBJ2-4
CASSQVVTGGIQYF
TGTGCCAGCAGCCAAGTGGTCACCGGGGGCATTCAGTACTTC
>TRBV7-9|12|-|-|TRBJ2-5
CASSLGQETQYF
TGTGCCAGCAGCTTGGGCCAAGAGACCCAGTACTTC
>TRBV18|13|-|-|TRBJ2-5
CASSPSYQETQYF
TGTGCCAGCTCACCTTCGTACCAAGAGACCCAGTACTTC
>TRBV27|15|-|-|TRBJ1-5
CASSLKGFSNQPQHF
TGTGCCAGCAGTTTAAAGGGGTTTAGCAATCAGCCCCAGCATTTT
>TRBV5-5|15|-|TRBD1|TRBJ2-5
CASSLGTGSQETQYF
TGTGCCAGCAGCTTGGGGACAGGGAGCCAAGAGACCCAGTACTTC
>TRBV4-1|17|-|-|TRBJ2-7
CASSQVGDAQPPYEQYF
TGCGCCAGCAGCCAAGTCGGGGACGCTCAGCCCCCCTACGAGCAGTACTTC
>TRBV30|14|-|-|TRBJ2-3
CAWSPTMSTDTQYF
TGTGCCTGGAGTCCGACTATGAGCACAGATACGCAGTATTTT
>TRBV6-1|12|-|-|TRBJ2-7
CATGDFSYEQYF
TGTGCCACAGGGGACTTCTCCTACGAGCAGTACTTC
>TRBV9|16|-|TRBD1|TRBJ2-1
CASSAPSGQAYNEQFF
TGTGCCAGCAGCGCTCCATCGGGACAGGCTTACAATGAGCAGTTCTTC
>TRBV5-5|12|-|-|TRBJ2-1
CASSFLYNEQFF
TGTGCCAGCAGCTTCCTATACAATGAGCAGTTCTTC
>TRBV29-1|17|-|-|TRBJ2-1
CSVDGFGGSSSYNEQFF
TGCAGCGTTGACGGTTTCGGGGGTTCGAGCTCCTACAATGAGCAGTTCTTC
>TRBV29-1|13|-|-|TRBJ1-1
CSVEDLVGREAFF
TGCAGCGTTGAAGATCTGGTAGGCCGTGAAGCTTTCTTT
>TRBV11-3|12|-|-|TRBJ2-7
CASSLSRYEQYF
TGTGCCAGCAGTTTATCCCGATACGAGCAGTACTTC
>TRBV9|15|-|-|TRBJ2-5
CASSVGGTPRETQYF
TGTGCCAGCAGCGTAGGGGGTACACCTAGAGAGACCCAGTACTTC
>TRBV7-9|13|-|-|TRBJ2-7
CASSGDSGGEQYF
TGTGCCAGCAGCGGGGACAGCGGGGGAGAGCAGTACTTC
>TRBV10-3|14|-|-|TRBJ1-6
CAISDSGHNSPLHF
TGTGCCATCAGTGATTCAGGGCATAATTCACCCCTCCACTTT
>TRBV27|15|-|TRBD2|TRBJ2-1
CASRWTSGTSNEQFF
TGTGCCAGCAGATGGACTAGCGGCACATCCAATGAGCAGTTCTTC
>TRBV6-5|15|-|-|TRBJ2-3
CASPRRRGSTDTQYF
TGTGCCAGCCCCCGCCGCAGGGGTAGCACAGATACGCAGTATTTT
>TRBV5-6|15|-|-|TRBJ2-2
CASSLVGQYTGELFF
TGTGCCAGCAGCTTGGTCGGACAATACACCGGGGAGCTGTTTTTT
>TRBV30|12|-|-|TRBJ2-7
CAWHRDSYEQYF
TGTGCCTGGCACAGGGACTCCTACGAGCAGTACTTC
>TRBV6-5|13|-|-|TRBJ1-5
CASSYGGGQPQHF
TGTGCCAGCAGTTACGGGGGCGGACAGCCCCAGCATTTT
>TRBV30|11|-|-|TRBJ2-1
CAWSVGNEQFF
TGTGCCTGGAGTGTCGGCAATGAGCAGTTCTTC
>TRBV6-5|15|-|TRBD1|TRBJ2-3
CASSPGTGFPDTQYF
TGTGCCAGCAGTCCCGGGACAGGGTTTCCAGATACGCAGTATTTT
>TRBV14|13|once|-|TRBJ1-5
CASSQEQNQPQHF
TGTGCCAGCAGCCAAGAACAGAATCAGCCCCAGCATTTT
>TRBV30|13|-|TRBD2|TRBJ2-7
CAWASSGAYEQYF
TGTGCCTGGGCCTCTAGCGGCGCCTACGAGCAGTACTTC
>TRBV5-6|15|-|-|TRBJ2-7
CASSSWGQSSYEQYF
TGTGCCAGCAGCTCGTGGGGGCAAAGCTCCTACGAGCAGTACTTC
>TRBV6-5|15|once|TRBD1|TRBJ2-7
CASSYSQGAPYEQYF
TGTGCCAGCAGTTACTCGCAGGGGGCACCCTACGAGCAGTACTTC
>TRBV27|14|-|-|TRBJ2-7
CASAGLDSYSEQYF
TGTGCCAGCGCGGGTCTAGACTCGTATTCTGAGCAGTACTTC
>TRBV5-6|16|-|TRBD2|TRBJ2-3
CASSGGLAGGTDTQYF
TGTGCCAGCAGCGGCGGACTAGCGGGGGGCACAGATACGCAGTATTTT
>TRBV7-9|15|-|-|TRBJ1-1
CASTFVGDPNTEAFF
TGTGCCAGCACCTTCGTAGGGGACCCCAACACTGAAGCTTTCTTT
>TRBV14|13|-|-|TRBJ2-7
CASSQAAVYEQYF
TGTGCCAGCAGCCAAGCTGCCGTCTACGAGCAGTACTTC
>TRBV15|15|-|-|TRBJ1-4
CATSDTGPLVEKLFF
TGTGCCACCAGCGATACCGGGCCCCTTGTTGAAAAACTGTTTTTT
>TRBV30|13|-|TRBD1|TRBJ1-2
CAWRDRGNYGYTF
TGTGCCTGGAGGGACAGGGGAAACTATGGCTACACCTTC
>TRBV2|10|-|-|TRBJ1-1
CASDIKEAFF
TGTGCCAGCGACATTAAGGAAGCTTTCTTT
>TRBV4-1|15|once|-|TRBJ1-5
CASSQLGGENQPQHF
TGCGCCAGCAGCCAATTGGGAGGGGAAAATCAGCCCCAGCATTTT
>TRBV7-9|12|few|-|TRBJ2-7
CASSLGSYEQYF
TGTGCCAGCAGCTTGGGTAGCTACGAGCAGTACTTC